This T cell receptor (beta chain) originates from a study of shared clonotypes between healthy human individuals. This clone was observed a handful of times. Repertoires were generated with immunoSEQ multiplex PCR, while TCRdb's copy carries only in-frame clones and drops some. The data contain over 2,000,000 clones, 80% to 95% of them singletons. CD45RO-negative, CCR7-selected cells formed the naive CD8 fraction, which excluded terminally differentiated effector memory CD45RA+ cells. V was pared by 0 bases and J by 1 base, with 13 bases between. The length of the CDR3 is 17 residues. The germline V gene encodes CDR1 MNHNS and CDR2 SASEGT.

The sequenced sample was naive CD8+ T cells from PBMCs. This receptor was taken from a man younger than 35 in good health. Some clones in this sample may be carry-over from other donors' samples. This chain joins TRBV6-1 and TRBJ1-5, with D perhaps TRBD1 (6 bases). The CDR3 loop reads CASSEAIGGTSNQPQHF. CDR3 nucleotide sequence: TGTGCCAGCAGTGAAGCCATCGGGGGCACCAGCAATCAGCCCCAGCATTTT.